Listed below are T cell receptor beta chains from one sample, sequenced in a study of STAT5B mutations in CD4+ large granular lymphocyte leukemia. Method: immunoSEQ multiplex PCR; TCRdb's copy keeps in-frame clones and lacks some. The sample includes 35,000 to 40,000 clones, roughly 85% seen only once; the top ten take 1% to 1.5%. Sequencing input: CD4+ T cells from blood buffy coats. All receptors come from a human donor in good health. Both conserved end residues are part of each CDR3. The D gene is left open where the match is weak. Clone size is shown for a subset of rows, as once, few, many or a class of expanded clone.

j_call,d_call,clone_size,cdr3_length,v_call,cdr3_nt,cdr3_aa
TRBJ2-7,.,.,12,TRBV7-2,TGTGCCAGCGAGCGGGTACGCGGCGAGCAGTACTTC,CASERVRGEQYF
TRBJ1-5,.,.,11,TRBV19,TGTGCCGGGGGGGTGGGGTGGCCCCAGCATTTT,CAGGVGWPQHF
TRBJ2-7,.,.,14,TRBV18,TGTGCCAGCTCCTACCAGGCTAGCTTTCACGAGCAGTACTTC,CASSYQASFHEQYF
TRBJ2-7,.,.,14,TRBV29-1,TGCAGCGTTGAATCCAGGGGCGGCACCTACGAGCAGTACTTC,CSVESRGGTYEQYF
TRBJ1-1,.,.,20,TRBV13,TGTGCCAGCAGCCTCTCATCTCCTCTTCTTGGGGCAGGAATGAACACTGAAGCTTTCTTT,CASSLSSPLLGAGMNTEAFF
TRBJ1-3,.,.,18,TRBV4-2,TGTGCCAGCAGCCAAGATCTGGGGGCCGCCTATACAGGAAACACCATATATTTT,CASSQDLGAAYTGNTIYF
TRBJ1-3,.,.,11,TRBV20-1,TGCAGTGCTACTGATGGAAACACCATATATTTT,CSATDGNTIYF
TRBJ1-2,.,.,13,TRBV12-5,TGTGCTAGTGGCCCGCCCCGGGACTATGGCTACACCTTC,CASGPPRDYGYTF
TRBJ2-1,TRBD2,.,17,TRBV9,TGTGCCAGCAGCTCCTTACAGGGACTAGCGGGGGCACGGGAGCAGTTCTTC,CASSSLQGLAGAREQFF
TRBJ2-5,.,.,14,TRBV5-4,TGTGCCAGCAGCTTGGGGGGGTACCAAGAGACCCAGTACTTC,CASSLGGYQETQYF
TRBJ2-1,.,.,14,TRBV27,TGTGCCAGCAGCCGGGAGTTACCTTGGGGTGAGCAGTTCTTC,CASSRELPWGEQFF
TRBJ1-6,.,.,15,TRBV4-3,TGCGCCAGCAGCCATTCAGGGTTGGGGAATTCACCCCTCCACTTT,CASSHSGLGNSPLHF
TRBJ1-2,TRBD1,.,15,TRBV19,TGTGCCAGTAGTGGACCGGGACAGGGGACGTCTGGCTACACCTTC,CASSGPGQGTSGYTF
TRBJ1-1,.,.,16,TRBV7-3,TGTGCCAGCAGCTTTCTGTTGGGACACTCGAACACTGAAGCTTTCTTT,CASSFLLGHSNTEAFF
TRBJ2-7,.,.,12,TRBV6-5,TGTGCCAGCAGTCAGGGGTTCTACGAGCAGTACTTC,CASSQGFYEQYF
TRBJ1-4,.,.,18,TRBV5-1,TGCGCCAGCAGCCGAAGGGGAGGGTCCCCAGCCGCTAATGAAAAACTGTTTTTT,CASSRRGGSPAANEKLFF
TRBJ1-2,.,few,13,TRBV10-1,TGCGCCAGCAGTGAGTCAACAGATTATGGCTACACCTTC,CASSESTDYGYTF
TRBJ2-7,.,once,14,TRBV19,TGTGCCAGTAGTATCAGTGGCGGCACATACGAGCAGTACTTC,CASSISGGTYEQYF
TRBJ1-5,.,.,15,TRBV1,TGCACCAGCAGCATGTCTCGGCAGGGAGACCAGCCCCAGCATTTT,CTSSMSRQGDQPQHF
TRBJ2-3,.,.,19,TRBV1,TGCACCAGCAGCCAATACCCCGGGACTAGCGGGGGGAGGGCAGATACGCAGTATTTT,CTSSQYPGTSGGRADTQYF
TRBJ2-3,TRBD2,.,17,TRBV4-2,TGTGCCAGCAGCCAAGCGTCGGGCGGGAGTGAGACAGATACGCAGTATTTT,CASSQASGGSETDTQYF
TRBJ1-1,TRBD1,.,15,TRBV9,TGTGCCAGCAGCCTTCGGGACAGGGGGGACACTGAAGCTTTCTTT,CASSLRDRGDTEAFF
TRBJ1-2,.,.,13,TRBV30,TGTGCCTGGAGTTTCACCAGGGCGGAGGGCTACACCTTC,CAWSFTRAEGYTF
TRBJ2-2,.,.,18,TRBV9,TGTGCCAGCAGCGTAGCTGAAGGGGGGCTAGCGGACACCGGGGAGCTGTTTTTT,CASSVAEGGLADTGELFF
TRBJ1-4,TRBD1,.,15,TRBV9,TGTGCCAGCAGCGCAGGTGGACAGGGGTTTGAAAAACTGTTTTTT,CASSAGGQGFEKLFF
TRBJ2-5,TRBD1,.,14,TRBV9,TGTGCCAGCAGCGTAAGTCAGGGGGAAGAGACCCAGTACTTC,CASSVSQGEETQYF
TRBJ2-2,TRBD2,.,18,TRBV7-3,TGTGCCAGCAGCTTATCAACTAGCGGGGGAAGACATACCGGGGAGCTGTTTTTT,CASSLSTSGGRHTGELFF
TRBJ1-1,TRBD1,.,13,TRBV7-2,TGTGCCAGCAGCCGTCAGGGGGCGGGGGAAGCTTTCTTT,CASSRQGAGEAFF
TRBJ2-7,TRBD2,.,16,TRBV27,TGTGCCAGCAGTTTAAGGGGGCGGGGGGGCTCCTACGAGCAGTACTTC,CASSLRGRGGSYEQYF
TRBJ1-3,.,.,13,TRBV7-2,TGTGCCAGCAGCTTAGCAGGGGGTTACACCATATATTTT,CASSLAGGYTIYF
TRBJ2-5,.,.,11,TRBV20-1,TGCAGTGCTAGGGAAGAAGAGACCCAGTACTTC,CSAREEETQYF
TRBJ1-5,.,.,15,TRBV30,TGTGCCTGGAGTCGGGACTCTGGAGGTAGTCAGCCCCAGCATTTT,CAWSRDSGGSQPQHF
TRBJ1-1,.,.,16,TRBV6-1,TGTGCCAGCAGTGAACAGGGCGGAGCCTTGAACACTGAAGCTTTCTTT,CASSEQGGALNTEAFF
TRBJ2-3,TRBD2,.,12,TRBV6-5,TGTGCCAGCAGTTCCCGGGGGGTTTCGCAGTATTTT,CASSSRGVSQYF
TRBJ2-7,.,.,14,TRBV5-1,TGCGCCAGCAGCCCGGGTCTAGTAAAGGGCGAGCAGTACTTC,CASSPGLVKGEQYF
TRBJ2-5,.,.,13,TRBV12-5,TGTGCTAGTGGCAGGGAGTTTCAAGAGACCCAGTACTTC,CASGREFQETQYF
TRBJ1-6,.,.,15,TRBV27,TGTGCCAGCAGTACGCCAACAGGGTGGAATTCACCCCTCCACTTT,CASSTPTGWNSPLHF
TRBJ2-3,TRBD2,.,15,TRBV7-2,TGTGCCAGCAGCCCTCTAGCGGGTAGCACAGATACGCAGTATTTT,CASSPLAGSTDTQYF
TRBJ1-1,.,.,16,TRBV29-1,TGCAGCGTTGAACCGACCGCGGGCAGGCCTTTCACTGAAGCTTTCTTT,CSVEPTAGRPFTEAFF
TRBJ2-5,TRBD2,.,18,TRBV9,TGTGCCAGCAGCGTAGGATCTAGCGGGGGCCCGTTCCAAGAGACCCAGTACTTC,CASSVGSSGGPFQETQYF